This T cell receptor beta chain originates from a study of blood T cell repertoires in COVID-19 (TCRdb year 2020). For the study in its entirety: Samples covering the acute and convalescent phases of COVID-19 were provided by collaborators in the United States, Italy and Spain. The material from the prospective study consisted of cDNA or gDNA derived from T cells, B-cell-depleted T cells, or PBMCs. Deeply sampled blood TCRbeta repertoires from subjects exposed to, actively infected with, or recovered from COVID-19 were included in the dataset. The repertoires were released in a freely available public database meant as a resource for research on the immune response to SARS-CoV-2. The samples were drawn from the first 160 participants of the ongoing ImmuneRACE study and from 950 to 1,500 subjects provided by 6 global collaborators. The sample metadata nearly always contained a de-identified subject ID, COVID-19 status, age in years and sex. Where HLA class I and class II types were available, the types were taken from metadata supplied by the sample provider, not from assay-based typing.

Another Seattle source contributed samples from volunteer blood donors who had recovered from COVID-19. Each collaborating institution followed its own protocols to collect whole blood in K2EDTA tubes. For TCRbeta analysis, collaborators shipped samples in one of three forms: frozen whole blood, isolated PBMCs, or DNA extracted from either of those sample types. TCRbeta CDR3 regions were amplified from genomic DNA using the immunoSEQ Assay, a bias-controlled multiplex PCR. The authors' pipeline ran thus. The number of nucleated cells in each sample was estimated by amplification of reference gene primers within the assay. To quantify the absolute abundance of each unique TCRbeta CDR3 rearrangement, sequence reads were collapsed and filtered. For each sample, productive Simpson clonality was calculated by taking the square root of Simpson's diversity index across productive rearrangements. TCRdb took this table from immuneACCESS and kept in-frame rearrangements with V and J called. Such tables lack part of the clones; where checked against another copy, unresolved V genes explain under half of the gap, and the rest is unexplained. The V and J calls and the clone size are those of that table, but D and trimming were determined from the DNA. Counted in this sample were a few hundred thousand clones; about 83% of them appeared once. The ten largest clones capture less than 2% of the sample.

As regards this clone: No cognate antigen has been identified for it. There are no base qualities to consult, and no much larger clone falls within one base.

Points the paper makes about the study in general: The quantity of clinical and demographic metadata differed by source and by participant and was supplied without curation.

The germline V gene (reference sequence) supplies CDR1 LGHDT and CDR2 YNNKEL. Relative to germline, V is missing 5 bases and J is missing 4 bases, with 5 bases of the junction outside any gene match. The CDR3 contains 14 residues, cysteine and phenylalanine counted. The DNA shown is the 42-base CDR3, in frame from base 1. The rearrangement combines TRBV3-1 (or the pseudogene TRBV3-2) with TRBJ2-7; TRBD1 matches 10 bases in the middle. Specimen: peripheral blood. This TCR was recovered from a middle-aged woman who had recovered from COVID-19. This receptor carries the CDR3 CASSSGTGEYEQYF. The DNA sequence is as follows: TGTGCCAGCAGCTCCGGGACAGGGGAGTACGAGCAGTACTTC.